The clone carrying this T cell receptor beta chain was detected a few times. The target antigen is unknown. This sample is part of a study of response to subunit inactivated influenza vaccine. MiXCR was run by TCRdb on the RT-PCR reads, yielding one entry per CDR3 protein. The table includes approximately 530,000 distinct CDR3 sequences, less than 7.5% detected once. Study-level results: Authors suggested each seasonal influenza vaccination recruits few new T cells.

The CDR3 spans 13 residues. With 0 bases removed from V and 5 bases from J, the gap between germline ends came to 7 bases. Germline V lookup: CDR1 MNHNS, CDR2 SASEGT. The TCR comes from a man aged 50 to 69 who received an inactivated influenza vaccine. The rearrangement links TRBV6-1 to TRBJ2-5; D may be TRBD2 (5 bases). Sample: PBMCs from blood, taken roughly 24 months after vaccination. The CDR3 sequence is CASSEATGETQYF. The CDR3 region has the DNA TGTGCCAGCAGTGAAGCAACGGGGGAGACCCAGTACTTC.